A selection of T cell receptor beta chains follows, all from one sample in a study of blood T cell repertoires in COVID-19. Sequencing was performed with immunoSEQ multiplex PCR; in TCRdb, only in-frame clones are kept and a portion is missing. Among 120,000 or so clones listed, about 83% were seen once. Input material: peripheral blood. The receptors were gathered from an elderly man with active or convalescent COVID-19. Each CDR3 is given with its conserved first and last residue. A D gene is named only where the DNA matches it firmly. Clone size is shown for a subset of rows, as once, few, many or a class of expanded clone.

clone size: .; J gene: TRBJ1-3; D gene: .; V gene: TRBV9; CDR3 length: 15; CDR3 protein: CASSVVGERGNTIYF; CDR3 DNA: TGTGCCAGCAGCGTAGTCGGGGAGAGAGGAAACACCATATATTTT
clone size: .; J gene: TRBJ1-5; D gene: .; V gene: TRBV10-1; CDR3 length: 15; CDR3 protein: CASSETTGSNQPQHF; CDR3 DNA: TGCGCCAGCAGTGAGACGACAGGTAGCAATCAGCCCCAGCATTTT
clone size: .; J gene: TRBJ2-2; D gene: .; V gene: TRBV6-6; CDR3 length: 14; CDR3 protein: CASRGHSNTGELFF; CDR3 DNA: TGTGCCAGCAGAGGACACTCGAACACCGGGGAGCTGTTTTTT
clone size: .; J gene: TRBJ2-7; D gene: .; V gene: TRBV18; CDR3 length: 13; CDR3 protein: CASSRQGRNEQYF; CDR3 DNA: TGTGCCAGCTCACGCCAGGGCAGAAACGAGCAGTACTTC
clone size: .; J gene: TRBJ1-1; D gene: .; V gene: TRBV27; CDR3 length: 13; CDR3 protein: CASKRGGNTEAFF; CDR3 DNA: TGTGCCAGCAAGCGGGGCGGTAACACTGAAGCTTTCTTT
clone size: .; J gene: TRBJ2-1; D gene: TRBD2; V gene: TRBV7-8; CDR3 length: 14; CDR3 protein: CASRMVGTTNEQFF; CDR3 DNA: TGTGCCAGCAGGATGGTCGGGACTACCAATGAGCAGTTCTTC
clone size: .; J gene: TRBJ2-3; D gene: TRBD2; V gene: TRBV2; CDR3 length: 17; CDR3 protein: CASSGTSGLPYGGTQYF; CDR3 DNA: TGTGCCAGCAGCGGGACTAGCGGGCTCCCTTATGGGGGTACGCAGTATTTT
clone size: .; J gene: TRBJ1-3; D gene: TRBD1; V gene: TRBV19; CDR3 length: 13; CDR3 protein: CASSTPRGDTIYF; CDR3 DNA: TGTGCCAGTAGTACCCCCAGGGGGGACACCATATATTTT
clone size: .; J gene: TRBJ1-3; D gene: .; V gene: TRBV3-1/TRBV3-2; CDR3 length: 16; CDR3 protein: CASSQEGGYSGNTIYF; CDR3 DNA: TGTGCCAGCAGCCAAGAAGGCGGCTACTCTGGAAACACCATATATTTT
clone size: .; J gene: TRBJ2-2; D gene: .; V gene: TRBV5-4; CDR3 length: 17; CDR3 protein: CASSLEQAGMNTGELFF; CDR3 DNA: TGTGCCAGCAGCTTGGAGCAGGCAGGAATGAACACCGGGGAGCTGTTTTTT
clone size: .; J gene: TRBJ2-1; D gene: TRBD2; V gene: TRBV7-9; CDR3 length: 15; CDR3 protein: CATKERGRTYNEQFF; CDR3 DNA: TGTGCCACAAAAGAGCGGGGGAGGACCTACAATGAGCAGTTCTTC
clone size: .; J gene: TRBJ1-1; D gene: .; V gene: TRBV5-1; CDR3 length: 17; CDR3 protein: CASSFGRAVQMNTEAFF; CDR3 DNA: TGCGCCAGCAGCTTCGGGCGGGCTGTCCAAATGAACACTGAAGCTTTCTTT
clone size: .; J gene: TRBJ2-3; D gene: TRBD2; V gene: TRBV5-4; CDR3 length: 15; CDR3 protein: CASSLAGTSGGSQYF; CDR3 DNA: TGTGCCAGCAGCTTGGCCGGTACTAGCGGGGGGTCGCAGTATTTT
clone size: .; J gene: TRBJ1-6; D gene: .; V gene: TRBV5-4; CDR3 length: 18; CDR3 protein: CASSFRGAAAFYNSPLHF; CDR3 DNA: TGTGCCAGCAGCTTTCGGGGTGCCGCCGCCTTCTATAATTCACCCCTCCACTTT
clone size: .; J gene: TRBJ2-2; D gene: .; V gene: TRBV4-1; CDR3 length: 14; CDR3 protein: CASSWTPNTGELFF; CDR3 DNA: TGCGCCAGCAGCTGGACACCGAACACCGGGGAGCTGTTTTTT
clone size: .; J gene: TRBJ1-4; D gene: TRBD1; V gene: TRBV6-5; CDR3 length: 14; CDR3 protein: CATSPGQRNEKLFF; CDR3 DNA: TGTGCCACTTCGCCGGGACAGAGAAATGAAAAACTGTTTTTT
clone size: .; J gene: TRBJ2-5; D gene: TRBD1; V gene: TRBV6-5; CDR3 length: 15; CDR3 protein: CASSYSGTGPKTQYF; CDR3 DNA: TGTGCCAGCAGTTACTCGGGGACAGGGCCGAAGACCCAGTACTTC
clone size: .; J gene: TRBJ1-1; D gene: TRBD1; V gene: TRBV18; CDR3 length: 16; CDR3 protein: CASSNQGAGVDTEAFF; CDR3 DNA: TGTGCCAGCTCAAACCAGGGGGCCGGGGTGGACACTGAAGCTTTCTTT
clone size: .; J gene: TRBJ2-4; D gene: .; V gene: TRBV11-2; CDR3 length: 14; CDR3 protein: CASSPQGYKNIQYF; CDR3 DNA: TGTGCCAGCAGCCCCCAGGGTTACAAAAACATTCAGTACTTC
clone size: few; J gene: TRBJ1-2; D gene: TRBD1; V gene: TRBV13; CDR3 length: 13; CDR3 protein: CASSTTGGRGYTF; CDR3 DNA: TGTGCCAGCAGCACCACAGGGGGCCGAGGCTACACCTTC
clone size: .; J gene: TRBJ2-7; D gene: .; V gene: TRBV15; CDR3 length: 13; CDR3 protein: CATSTSAGYEQYF; CDR3 DNA: TGTGCCACCAGCACTAGCGCGGGATACGAGCAGTACTTC
clone size: .; J gene: TRBJ1-5; D gene: TRBD1; V gene: TRBV19; CDR3 length: 14; CDR3 protein: CASSMGQGAQPQHF; CDR3 DNA: TGTGCCAGTAGTATGGGACAGGGGGCACAGCCCCAGCATTTT
clone size: .; J gene: TRBJ2-3; D gene: TRBD2; V gene: TRBV10-3; CDR3 length: 15; CDR3 protein: CAISGKGVGGDAQYF; CDR3 DNA: TGTGCCATCAGTGGGAAAGGGGTCGGGGGGGACGCGCAGTATTTT
clone size: .; J gene: TRBJ2-5; D gene: .; V gene: TRBV6-6; CDR3 length: 15; CDR3 protein: CASSYSGTLQETQYF; CDR3 DNA: TGTGCCAGCAGTTACTCCGGGACACTCCAAGAGACCCAGTACTTC
clone size: .; J gene: TRBJ1-4; D gene: .; V gene: TRBV6-1; CDR3 length: 17; CDR3 protein: CASSVTARGYGNEKLFF; CDR3 DNA: TGTGCCAGCAGTGTGACGGCAAGGGGGTACGGTAATGAAAAACTGTTTTTT
clone size: .; J gene: TRBJ2-5; D gene: .; V gene: TRBV5-4; CDR3 length: 14; CDR3 protein: CASSARGYQETQYF; CDR3 DNA: TGTGCCAGCAGCGCCCGAGGGTACCAAGAGACCCAGTACTTC
clone size: once; J gene: TRBJ1-3; D gene: TRBD1; V gene: TRBV18; CDR3 length: 16; CDR3 protein: CASSLNQGQAGNTIYF; CDR3 DNA: TGTGCCAGCTCACTTAACCAAGGACAGGCTGGAAACACCATATATTTT
clone size: .; J gene: TRBJ2-2; D gene: .; V gene: TRBV21-1; CDR3 length: 17; CDR3 protein: CASSKSGTGGNTGELFF; CDR3 DNA: TGTGCCAGCAGTAAATCGGGGACAGGGGGGAACACCGGGGAGCTGTTTTTT
clone size: .; J gene: TRBJ1-2; D gene: TRBD1; V gene: TRBV18; CDR3 length: 13; CDR3 protein: CASSPGTALGYTF; CDR3 DNA: TGTGCCAGCTCACCAGGGACAGCTCTAGGCTACACCTTC
clone size: .; J gene: TRBJ1-1; D gene: TRBD1; V gene: TRBV18; CDR3 length: 14; CDR3 protein: CASSIGQGNTEAFF; CDR3 DNA: TGTGCCAGCTCAATAGGACAGGGGAACACTGAAGCTTTCTTT
clone size: few; J gene: TRBJ2-2; D gene: .; V gene: TRBV7-3; CDR3 length: 14; CDR3 protein: CASSRTKNTGELFF; CDR3 DNA: TGTGCCAGCAGCAGGACAAAGAACACCGGGGAGCTGTTTTTT
clone size: few; J gene: TRBJ1-2; D gene: .; V gene: TRBV27; CDR3 length: 13; CDR3 protein: CASSLSAERLRTF; CDR3 DNA: TGTGCCAGCAGTTTATCGGCGGAACGGCTAAGAACCTTC
clone size: few; J gene: TRBJ1-2; D gene: .; V gene: TRBV6-2/TRBV6-3; CDR3 length: 15; CDR3 protein: CASSPTIRVTYGYTF; CDR3 DNA: TGTGCCAGCAGCCCGACCATCAGGGTTACCTATGGCTACACCTTC
clone size: .; J gene: TRBJ1-2; D gene: .; V gene: TRBV7-2; CDR3 length: 15; CDR3 protein: CASSLAGGQVYGYTF; CDR3 DNA: TGTGCCAGCAGCTTAGCGGGGGGGCAGGTCTATGGCTACACCTTC
clone size: .; J gene: TRBJ1-2; D gene: .; V gene: TRBV3-1/TRBV3-2; CDR3 length: 14; CDR3 protein: CASSPQRANYGYTF; CDR3 DNA: TGTGCCAGCAGCCCACAGAGGGCTAACTATGGCTACACCTTC
clone size: .; J gene: TRBJ2-3; D gene: TRBD2; V gene: TRBV10-3; CDR3 length: 14; CDR3 protein: CAISVGGGTDTQYF; CDR3 DNA: TGTGCCATCAGTGTGGGGGGGGGTACAGATACGCAGTATTTT
clone size: .; J gene: TRBJ2-6; D gene: .; V gene: TRBV9; CDR3 length: 18; CDR3 protein: CASSTRTLGGSGANVLTF; CDR3 DNA: TGTGCCAGCAGCACCCGGACGCTGGGGGGATCTGGGGCCAACGTCCTGACTTTC
clone size: .; J gene: TRBJ2-3; D gene: .; V gene: TRBV6-6; CDR3 length: 14; CDR3 protein: CASSYWLEADTQYF; CDR3 DNA: TGTGCCAGCAGTTACTGGCTAGAGGCAGATACGCAGTATTTT
clone size: few; J gene: TRBJ1-2; D gene: TRBD1; V gene: TRBV6-1; CDR3 length: 13; CDR3 protein: CASSDRGPGGYTF; CDR3 DNA: TGTGCCAGCAGTGACAGGGGGCCGGGTGGCTACACCTTC
clone size: few; J gene: TRBJ2-7; D gene: .; V gene: TRBV2; CDR3 length: 14; CDR3 protein: CASSDKGHITGQYF; CDR3 DNA: TGTGCCAGCAGCGACAAGGGACATATCACTGGGCAGTACTTC
clone size: .; J gene: TRBJ1-1; D gene: TRBD1; V gene: TRBV24-1; CDR3 length: 15; CDR3 protein: CATSDYRDRDAEAFF; CDR3 DNA: TGTGCCACCAGTGATTATCGGGACAGGGACGCTGAAGCTTTCTTT
clone size: .; J gene: TRBJ2-3; D gene: TRBD2; V gene: TRBV4-1; CDR3 length: 17; CDR3 protein: CASSQTGLAGTTDTQYF; CDR3 DNA: TGCGCCAGCAGCCAAACAGGGCTAGCGGGGACCACAGATACGCAGTATTTT
clone size: .; J gene: TRBJ1-1; D gene: .; V gene: TRBV3-1/TRBV3-2; CDR3 length: 13; CDR3 protein: CASSSGGDTEAFF; CDR3 DNA: TGTGCCAGCAGTTCTGGGGGGGACACTGAAGCTTTCTTT
clone size: .; J gene: TRBJ2-1; D gene: TRBD1; V gene: TRBV19; CDR3 length: 14; CDR3 protein: CATHPTGVGNEQFF; CDR3 DNA: TGTGCCACCCACCCCACAGGGGTGGGCAATGAGCAGTTCTTC
clone size: .; J gene: TRBJ2-2; D gene: TRBD1; V gene: TRBV6-5; CDR3 length: 15; CDR3 protein: CASRPGQGFTGELFF; CDR3 DNA: TGTGCCAGCAGGCCGGGACAGGGTTTTACCGGGGAGCTGTTTTTT
clone size: once; J gene: TRBJ2-5; D gene: TRBD1; V gene: TRBV19; CDR3 length: 14; CDR3 protein: CASSIAGGRETQYF; CDR3 DNA: TGTGCCAGTAGTATCGCAGGGGGCCGAGAGACCCAGTACTTC
clone size: once; J gene: TRBJ2-2; D gene: TRBD1; V gene: TRBV19; CDR3 length: 13; CDR3 protein: CASYRGQAGELFF; CDR3 DNA: TGTGCCAGTTACAGGGGGCAGGCCGGGGAGCTGTTTTTT
clone size: .; J gene: TRBJ1-2; D gene: .; V gene: TRBV18; CDR3 length: 14; CDR3 protein: CASSSGLTNYGYTF; CDR3 DNA: TGTGCCAGCTCATCGGGACTGACAAACTATGGCTACACCTTC
clone size: .; J gene: TRBJ2-7; D gene: .; V gene: TRBV18; CDR3 length: 15; CDR3 protein: CASSPRGASSYEQYF; CDR3 DNA: TGTGCCAGCTCACCCCGCGGGGCGAGCTCCTACGAGCAGTACTTC